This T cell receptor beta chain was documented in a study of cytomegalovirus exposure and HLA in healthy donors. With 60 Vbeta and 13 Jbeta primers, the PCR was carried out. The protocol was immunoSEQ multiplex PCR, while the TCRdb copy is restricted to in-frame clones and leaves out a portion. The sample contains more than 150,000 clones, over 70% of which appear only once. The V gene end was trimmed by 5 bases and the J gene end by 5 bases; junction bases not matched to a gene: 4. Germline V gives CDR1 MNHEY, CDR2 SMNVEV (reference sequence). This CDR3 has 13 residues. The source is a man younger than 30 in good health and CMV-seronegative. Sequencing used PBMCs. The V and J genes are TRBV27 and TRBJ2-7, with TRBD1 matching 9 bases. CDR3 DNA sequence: TGTGCCAGCAGTCTCGGGACAGGGCACGAGCAGTACTTC. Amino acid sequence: CASSLGTGHEQYF.